A single TCR beta chain is shown here with its context. This sample stems from a study of blood T cell repertoires in COVID-19. For the study at large: There were acute and convalescent COVID-19 samples, and they came from the United States, Italy and Spain.

Authors' processing steps: It was from reference gene primer amplification that nucleated cell counts were estimated. Some clones are missing from TCRdb's copy, which holds only in-frame ones; the method was immunoSEQ multiplex PCR. D and trimming were read from the DNA, whereas the V and J calls and clone size are those reported in that table. Of about 36,000 clones in the sample, approximately 80% were seen once. Specimen: peripheral blood. The TCR was taken from a human donor in a cohort sampled during active COVID-19.

The CDR3 here is CASSLGKGDTEAFF. For the CDR3, the DNA is TGTGCCAGCAGCTTAGGTAAGGGAGACACTGAAGCTTTCTTT. The chain joins TRBV5-4 to TRBJ1-1, with D hard to call. Per germline, CDR1 SGHNT and CDR2 YYREEE (reference sequence). Trimming stripped 2 bases from V and 3 bases from J, with 11 bases between. The CDR3 covers 14 residues.